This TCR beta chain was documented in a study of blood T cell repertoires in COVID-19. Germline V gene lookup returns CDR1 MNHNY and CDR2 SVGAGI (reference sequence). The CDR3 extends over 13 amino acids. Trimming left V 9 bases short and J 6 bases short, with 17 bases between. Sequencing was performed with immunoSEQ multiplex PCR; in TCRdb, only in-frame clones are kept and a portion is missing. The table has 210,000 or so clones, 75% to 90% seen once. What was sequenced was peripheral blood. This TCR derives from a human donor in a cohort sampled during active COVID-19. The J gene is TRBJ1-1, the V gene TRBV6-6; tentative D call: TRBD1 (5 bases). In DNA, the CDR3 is TGTGCCAGTCTGGGGGGGATAAGGGCTGAAGCTTTCTTT. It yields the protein CASLGGIRAEAFF.